This TCR beta chain was retrieved from a study of vaccination and CD4 T cells after COVID-19. Looking at the study overall: The cells in question were stimulated using overlapping spike peptides derived from SARS-CoV-2, HCoV-NL63, HCoV-OC43 and HCoV-229E.

From germline, CDR1 is MDHEN and CDR2 SYDVKM. After removal of 6 bases from V and 6 bases from J, the junction contained 6 bases not matched to a gene. CDR3 length: 14 residues. Treatment defined: approximately 9-day PBMC culture with coronavirus spike peptide pools or control peptides (ViraFEST assay). Positive PCR tests dated from March to December 2020, predating US Alpha, Beta and Delta variants. Cultured CD4+ T cell DNA underwent sequencing with the Oncomine TCR Beta short-read assay. It was from cultured CD4+ T cells that genomic DNA was extracted. Each CDR3 protein is one row after TCRdb ran MiXCR on the PCR reads. The sample includes more than 9,000 distinct CDR3 sequences, roughly 62% of them seen just once. The study, taken as a whole, reports: Within convalescent individuals, 304 out of 307 vaccine-specific clones proved to be spike mono-reactive.

On this clonotype: What it recognizes is unknown.

V gene TRBV28 combines with J gene TRBJ2-1, with 9 bases lining up with TRBD1. The specimen was CD4+ T cells from blood, cultured in vitro. The receptor comes from a human donor who had recovered from COVID-19. DNA of the CDR3: TGTGCCAGCAGCCGGGACAGGGTATCCAATGAGCAGTTCTTC. Encoded protein: CASSRDRVSNEQFF.